Shown below are 11 T cell receptor beta chains from a single sample sequenced in a study of post-analysis software for immune sequencing data. General study results and limits: In patients, about 5 TRBV segments were more frequent than in controls, with TRBV5-6, TRBV5-1 and TRBV20-1 among them.

Prepared libraries of TCR beta cDNA carried unique molecular identifiers. TCRdb re-derived calls from the PCR reads in MiXCR, one entry per CDR3 protein. The profile shows around 770,000 distinct CDR3 sequences, about 45% of them singletons. For these receptors, no antigen is known. The sequencing sample was made of blood. The receptors here all came from a girl between 10 and 17 years old with multiple sclerosis.

The table lists this clonotype with a few counts. The chain has TRBV4-2 and TRBJ2-7; 12 nucleotides agree with TRBD1. V lost 3 bases, J lost 5 bases, and 8 bases stayed unmatched. Germline CDR1 LGHNA, CDR2 YNFKEQ. There are 16 residues in the CDR3. Here the CDR3 reads CASSHTGQGAKHEQYF. The CDR3 DNA is TGTGCCAGCAGCCACACGGGACAGGGGGCGAAACACGAGCAGTACTTC.

This chain joins TRBV4-2 and TRBJ2-1; 7 nucleotides agree with TRBD2. V trimming: 4 bases; J trimming: 1 base; junction bases outside the gene matches: 7. The CDR3 has 16 residues. CDR1 and CDR2 (germline): LGHNA, YNFKEQ. CDR3 region: CASSPSAGESYNEQFF. CDR3 bases: TGTGCCAGCAGCCCCTCCGCGGGGGAATCCTACAATGAGCAGTTCTTC.

This clonotype was detected a few times. The V gene is TRBV28, the J gene TRBJ1-2; 7 bases line up with TRBD1. Germline CDR1 and CDR2: MDHEN and SYDVKM. The CDR3 totals 16 residues. With 11 bases clipped from V and 3 bases from J, the junction kept 18 bases outside the gene matches. The CDR3 DNA reads TGTGCCGGCGGGTGGGACAGCGAGGGTTCCTACTATGGCTACACCTTC. Translation: CAGGWDSEGSYYGYTF.

This clonotype was seen only a few times. This rearrangement joins TRBV7-3 to TRBJ2-3; D may be TRBD2 (6 bases). The germline gives CDR1 SGHTA, CDR2 FQGTGA. V shed 5 bases and J shed 0 bases, with 9 bases lying between them. The CDR3 totals 14 residues. CDR3 region: CASSQSGSTDTQYF. CDR3 sequence (DNA): TGTGCCAGCAGCCAAAGCGGGAGCACAGATACGCAGTATTTT.

This clonotype came up once. The V and J genes are TRBV20-1 and TRBJ2-1; D is ambiguous. In germline, CDR1 is DFQATT, CDR2 SNEGSKA (reference sequence). The CDR3 has 14 residues. Trimming stripped 3 bases from V and 0 bases from J, with 9 bases between. CDR3 in amino acids: CSASYRSSYNEQFF. CDR3 coding DNA: TGCAGTGCTAGTTACCGGAGCTCCTACAATGAGCAGTTCTTC.

Points on this clonotype: Sequence at one end of the junction differs from germline and may be a read error. The chain employs TRBV12-3 or TRBV12-4 and TRBJ1-1; D is unresolved. CDR3 size: 16 residues. DNA of the CDR3: TGTGCCAACAGTTATCTGGCGCCCTGGGGGAACACTGAAGCTTTCTTT. Translation: CANSYLAPWGNTEAFF.

CDR3 nucleotides: TGTGCCATCGGGCAGGGCAATCAGCCCCAGCATTTT. Encoded protein: CAIGQGNQPQHF. The chain carries TRBV10-3 and TRBJ1-5; D gene uncertain. The germline V gene encodes CDR1 ENHRY and CDR2 SYGVKD. V was pared by 8 bases and J by 2 bases, with 7 bases between. The CDR3 contains 12 residues.

The V and J genes are TRBV7-9 and TRBJ2-1, with 15 positions matching TRBD2. Trimming removed 5 bases from V and 4 bases from J; junction bases left unmatched: 3. From germline, CDR1 is SEHNR and CDR2 FQNEAQ (reference sequence). The CDR3 covers 16 residues. CDR3 sequence (DNA): TGTGCCAGCAGCCGGACTAGCGGGAGGGTGTACAATGAGCAGTTCTTC. Its translation: CASSRTSGRVYNEQFF. The full variable domain, its missing parts supplied by reference TRBV7-9 and TRBJ2-1, is DTGVSQNPRHKITKRGQNVTFRCDPISEHNRLYWYRQTLGQGPEFLTYFQNEAQLEKSRLLSDRFSAERPKGSFSTLEIQRTEQGDSAMYLCASSRTSGRVYNEQFFGPGTRLTVL.

CDR3 nucleotides: TGCGCCAGCAGCCAAGATTTGTCGCTAGCGGGAGGGCCGCGAGAGCAGTACTTC. It specifies CASSQDLSLAGGPREQYF. V usage is TRBV4-3 and J usage is TRBJ2-7; 12 nucleotides agree with TRBD2. The germline CDR1 and CDR2 sequences are LGHNA and YSLEER. V lost 0 bases, J lost 7 bases, and 13 bases stayed unmatched. The CDR3 totals 18 residues.

Only a few counts were recorded for this clonotype. The chain joins TRBV6-5 to TRBJ2-1, with 9 bases lining up with TRBD1. The germline gives CDR1 MNHEY, CDR2 SVGAGI. Trimming removed 6 bases from V and 1 base from J; junction bases left unmatched: 4. This CDR3 region has 15 residues. CDR3 protein: CASRSGTGSYNEQFF. DNA of the CDR3: TGTGCCAGCAGGTCCGGGACAGGGTCCTACAATGAGCAGTTCTTC.

The V call is TRBV10-3, the J call TRBJ2-1; D is perhaps TRBD2 (6 bases). The CDR3 has 14 residues. Deletions cut 10 bases from V and 7 bases from J, with 20 bases between. Germline CDR1 ENHRY, CDR2 SYGVKD. In nucleotides, the CDR3 is TGTGCCACTGCCCCGGGGGAGTCCCTAAATGAGCAGTTCTTC. This encodes CATAPGESLNEQFF.